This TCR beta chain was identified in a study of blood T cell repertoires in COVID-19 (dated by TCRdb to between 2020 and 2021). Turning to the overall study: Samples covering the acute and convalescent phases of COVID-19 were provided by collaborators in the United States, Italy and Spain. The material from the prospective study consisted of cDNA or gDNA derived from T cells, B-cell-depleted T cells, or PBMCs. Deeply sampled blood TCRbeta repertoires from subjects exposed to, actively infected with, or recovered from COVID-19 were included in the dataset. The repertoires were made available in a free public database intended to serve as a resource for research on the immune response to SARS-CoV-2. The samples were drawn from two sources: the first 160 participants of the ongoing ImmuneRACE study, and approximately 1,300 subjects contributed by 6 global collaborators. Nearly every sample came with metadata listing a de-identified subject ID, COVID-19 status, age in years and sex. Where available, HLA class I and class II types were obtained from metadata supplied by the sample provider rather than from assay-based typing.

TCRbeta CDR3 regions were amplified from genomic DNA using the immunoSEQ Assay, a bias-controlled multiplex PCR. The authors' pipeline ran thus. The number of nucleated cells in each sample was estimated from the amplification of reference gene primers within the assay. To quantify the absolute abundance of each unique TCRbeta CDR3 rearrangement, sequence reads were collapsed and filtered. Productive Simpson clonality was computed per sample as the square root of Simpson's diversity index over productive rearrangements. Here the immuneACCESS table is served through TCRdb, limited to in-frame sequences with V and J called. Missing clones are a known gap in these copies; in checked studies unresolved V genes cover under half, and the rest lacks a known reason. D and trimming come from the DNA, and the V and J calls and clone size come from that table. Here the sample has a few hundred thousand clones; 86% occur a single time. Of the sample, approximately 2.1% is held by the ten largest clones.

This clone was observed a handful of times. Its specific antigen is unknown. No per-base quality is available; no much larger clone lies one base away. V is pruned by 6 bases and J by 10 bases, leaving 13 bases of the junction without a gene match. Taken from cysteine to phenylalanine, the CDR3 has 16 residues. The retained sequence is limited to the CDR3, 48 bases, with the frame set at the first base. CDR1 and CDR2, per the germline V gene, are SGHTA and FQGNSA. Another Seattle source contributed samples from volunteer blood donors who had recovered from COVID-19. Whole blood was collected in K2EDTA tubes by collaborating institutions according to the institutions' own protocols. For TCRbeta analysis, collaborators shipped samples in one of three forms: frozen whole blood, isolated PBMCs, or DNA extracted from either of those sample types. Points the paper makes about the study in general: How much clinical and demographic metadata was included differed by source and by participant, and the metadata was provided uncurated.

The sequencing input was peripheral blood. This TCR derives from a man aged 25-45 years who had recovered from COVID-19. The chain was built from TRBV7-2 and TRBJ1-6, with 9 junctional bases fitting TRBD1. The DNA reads TGTGCCAGCAGGAAACAGGGGGCGCCGCCGGGATCACCCCTCCACTTT. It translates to CASRKQGAPPGSPLHF.